The present T cell receptor beta chain was sequenced within a study of CD8 T cells in Susac syndrome. Germline V CDR1 and CDR2: MNHNY, SVGAGI (reference sequence). V lost 8 bases and J lost 4; bases outside the gene matches: 7. There are 14 residues in the CDR3. Isolation of CD8+ and CD4+ T cells was performed negatively, whereas enrichment of TEMRA cells was done by FACS. RNA amounts of roughly 0.45 to 1 ug underwent reverse transcription with random hexamers. TCRdb recomputed calls from the immunoSEQ multiplex PCR reads with MiXCR, one row per CDR3 protein. The table has 95,000 to 150,000 distinct CDR3 sequences, roughly 95% seen once.

The chain has TRBV6-6 and TRBJ2-5; 10 nucleotides match TRBD1. This TCR derives from a human donor with Susac syndrome. Source material: CD4+ T cells from PBMCs. CDR3 in amino acids: CASFRDRGGETQYF. The CDR3 DNA is TGTGCCAGCTTCCGGGACAGGGGTGGAGAGACCCAGTACTTC.